This T cell receptor beta chain was captured by sequencing in a study of T-cell reconstitution after alpha-beta-depleted transplantation in children. This clonotype was seen ten or more times. Its antigen remains unknown. Preparation of the TCRbeta library involved a method that used unique molecular identifiers. TCRdb independently ran MiXCR on the PCR reads; one entry per CDR3 protein. This repertoire shows 450,000 to 600,000 distinct CDR3 sequences, about 11% found once; its top ten account for approximately 2%. Whole-study results and caveats: After transplant, at about two months, alpha-beta T cells were reportedly derived from several hundred expanded graft clones.

The length of the CDR3 is 16 residues. Trimming shortened V by 2 bases and J by 2 bases, and 13 bases separated the two germline ends. The rearrangement uses TRBV12-3 or TRBV12-4 and TRBJ1-5, with D unresolved. Sequencing used PBMCs, obtained before TCRalphabeta/CD19-depleted stem cell transplant. This clonotype originated in a child aged 2-15 years with inherited bone marrow failure, due to receive a stem cell transplant. The CDR3 sequence: CASSLSGVGRNQPQHF. Here the CDR3 DNA reads TGTGCCAGCAGTTTATCAGGTGTTGGTCGCAATCAGCCCCAGCATTTT.